These T cell receptor beta chains were read from a single sample in a study of regulatory T cells in long-lasting Graves disease. From the multiplex PCR reads, TCRdb called clonotypes with MiXCR, one entry per CDR3 protein. The sample gives approximately 290,000 distinct CDR3 sequences, 22% of which show up once; just over 55% is in the top ten. Sequenced material: peripheral blood mononuclear cells (PBMCs), taken when the disease was refractory, from a patient treated with antithyroid drugs. Receptor source: a female donor with Graves disease. CDR3s include the opening cysteine and the closing phenylalanine or tryptophan. Fields, in order: CDR3 DNA, CDR3 protein, J gene, V gene, clone size, D gene. A D gene is named only where the DNA matches it firmly. A clone size is listed for some rows: how often the clone was seen (once, few, many), or a class if it is expanded.

DNA: TGTGCCACCAGCAGAGATCTATGGAAGTCAGGGGCCAACGTCCTGACTTTC
CDR3: CATSRDLWKSGANVLTF
J: TRBJ2-6
V: TRBV15
size: many
D: NA

DNA: TGTGCCAGCAGTCCAACAGGGGGCAATCAGCCCCAGCATTTT
CDR3: CASSPTGGNQPQHF
J: TRBJ1-5
V: TRBV12-3/TRBV12-4
size: many
D: TRBD1

DNA: TGCAGTGCTAGTACAGCTACCGGGGAGCTGTTTTTT
CDR3: CSASTATGELFF
J: TRBJ2-2
V: TRBV20-1
size: NA
D: NA

DNA: TGTGCCAGCAGCTTAGTAGCCGCGACTGAAGAGACCCAGTACTTC
CDR3: CASSLVAATEETQYF
J: TRBJ2-5
V: TRBV7-2
size: few
D: NA

DNA: TGTGCCAGCAGCTTAATTAGCCTCCTTGGCGGGGAGCAGTACTTC
CDR3: CASSLISLLGGEQYF
J: TRBJ2-7
V: TRBV7-2
size: NA
D: NA

DNA: TGTGCCAGCAGCCACGGGGACAGACAAGAGACCCAGTACTTC
CDR3: CASSHGDRQETQYF
J: TRBJ2-5
V: TRBV7-2
size: NA
D: TRBD1

DNA: TGTGCCAGCAGCTCCTACTTGACTAGCGGGAGGCCCTTCACCGGGGAGCTGTTTTTT
CDR3: CASSSYLTSGRPFTGELFF
J: TRBJ2-2
V: TRBV11-2
size: few
D: TRBD2

DNA: TGTGCCAGCAGCCCCCCCCGACAGGGACTGTTTGGTAATGAAAAACTGTTTTTT
CDR3: CASSPPRQGLFGNEKLFF
J: TRBJ1-4
V: TRBV3-1
size: few
D: TRBD1

DNA: TGTGCCACCAGTGAAGTACACCAAGAGACCCAGTACTTC
CDR3: CATSEVHQETQYF
J: TRBJ2-5
V: TRBV24-1
size: many
D: NA

DNA: TGTGCCTGGAGTGTAGGGGCAGAGACCCAGTACTTC
CDR3: CAWSVGAETQYF
J: TRBJ2-5
V: TRBV30
size: NA
D: NA

DNA: TGTGCCAGCAGTCCCCCACAAACGGGGGCCACTGAAGCTTTCTTT
CDR3: CASSPPQTGATEAFF
J: TRBJ1-1
V: TRBV28
size: NA
D: NA

DNA: TGTGCCAGCAGTTACTCCCAGGTGGATCAAGAGACCCAGTACTTC
CDR3: CASSYSQVDQETQYF
J: TRBJ2-5
V: TRBV6-2/TRBV6-3
size: NA
D: NA

DNA: TGTGCCAGCAGTTCGGGGTCTGGAAACACCATATATTTT
CDR3: CASSSGSGNTIYF
J: TRBJ1-3
V: TRBV12-3/TRBV12-4
size: many
D: NA

DNA: TGTGCCAGCAGCTCCCTAGGGGGGGGGCGCACCGGGGAGCTGTTTTTT
CDR3: CASSSLGGGRTGELFF
J: TRBJ2-2
V: TRBV7-2
size: few
D: NA

DNA: TGTGCCACCTCGTTTTGGGCAGATACGCAGTATTTT
CDR3: CATSFWADTQYF
J: TRBJ2-3
V: TRBV7-8
size: NA
D: NA

DNA: TGTGCCACCAGCAGAGATTCGGCGGGCAATAGCAATCAGCCCCAGCATTTT
CDR3: CATSRDSAGNSNQPQHF
J: TRBJ1-5
V: TRBV15
size: NA
D: NA

DNA: TGTGCCATCAGGGGTGAGACACCTGATTATGGCTACACCTTC
CDR3: CAIRGETPDYGYTF
J: TRBJ1-2
V: TRBV10-3
size: NA
D: NA

DNA: TGTGCCTGGAGCGACGACAGGAGAGTCGATCAGCCCCAGCATTTT
CDR3: CAWSDDRRVDQPQHF
J: TRBJ1-5
V: TRBV30
size: NA
D: NA

DNA: TGTGCCAGTAGGTACCGTTCCGGGACGGCCTATGGCTACACCTTC
CDR3: CASRYRSGTAYGYTF
J: TRBJ1-2
V: TRBV19
size: many
D: NA

DNA: TGTGCCAGCAGCCCCGGACAGGGGCATTTT
CDR3: CASSPGQGHF
J: TRBJ1-5
V: TRBV7-2
size: once
D: TRBD1

DNA: TGTGCCAGCTCGAGGGACAATGGTGAGACCCAGTACTTC
CDR3: CASSRDNGETQYF
J: TRBJ2-5
V: TRBV18
size: NA
D: NA

DNA: TGTGCCAGCAGTCCTCGGTGGGGGAGGGGAAGAACCGGGGAGCTGTTTTTT
CDR3: CASSPRWGRGRTGELFF
J: TRBJ2-2
V: TRBV28
size: many
D: TRBD2

DNA: TGTGCCAGCAGCCGGACTAGCGGGATCTGGGATACGCAGTATTTT
CDR3: CASSRTSGIWDTQYF
J: TRBJ2-3
V: TRBV3-1
size: once
D: TRBD2

DNA: TGTGCCAGCAGTTTCTCGCATTACTACGAGCAGTACTTC
CDR3: CASSFSHYYEQYF
J: TRBJ2-7
V: TRBV12-3/TRBV12-4
size: few
D: NA

DNA: TGTGCCAGCAGTTACTCTTTTCGTTGGCAGAAGAACAATCAGCCCCAGCATTTT
CDR3: CASSYSFRWQKNNQPQHF
J: TRBJ1-5
V: TRBV6-2/TRBV6-3
size: NA
D: NA

DNA: TGTGCCAGCAGTTTGAGGGGAGGACGATCACAAGAGACCCAGTACTTC
CDR3: CASSLRGGRSQETQYF
J: TRBJ2-5
V: TRBV28
size: NA
D: NA

DNA: TGTGCCAGCTTTGGGGGAAGAAACACCATATATTTT
CDR3: CASFGGRNTIYF
J: TRBJ1-3
V: TRBV18
size: few
D: NA

DNA: TGCGCCAGCAGCCAAGGGGTACTCTCCTACGAGCAGTACTTC
CDR3: CASSQGVLSYEQYF
J: TRBJ2-7
V: TRBV4-1
size: NA
D: NA

DNA: TGTGCCAGTAGCACGACGGGGGGGAGCAATCAGCCCCAGCATTTT
CDR3: CASSTTGGSNQPQHF
J: TRBJ1-5
V: TRBV19
size: NA
D: NA

DNA: TGCAGCGCTCGGACAACCTCCTACGAGCAGTACTTC
CDR3: CSARTTSYEQYF
J: TRBJ2-7
V: TRBV29-1
size: many
D: NA

DNA: TGTGCCAGCGAACACCGACCAAGTGGTTCCTACGAACAGTACTTC
CDR3: CASEHRPSGSYEQYF
J: TRBJ2-7
V: TRBV6-2/TRBV6-3
size: once
D: NA

DNA: TGTGCCAGCAGTAGGACAGGGAGCTCCTATAATTCACCCCTCCACTTT
CDR3: CASSRTGSSYNSPLHF
J: TRBJ1-6
V: TRBV12-3/TRBV12-4
size: many
D: TRBD1

DNA: TGTGCCAGCAAAAGTGCAGGGGGAACCTATGGCTACACCTTC
CDR3: CASKSAGGTYGYTF
J: TRBJ1-2
V: TRBV25-1
size: few
D: TRBD1

DNA: TGTGCCAGCTGCCCCTCGACAGGGAGCAGGGGGTATTTT
CDR3: CASCPSTGSRGYF
J: TRBJ2-3
V: TRBV2
size: many
D: TRBD1

DNA: TGTGCCAGCAGCCGCGACAGGGTGAAGGAAAAACTGTTTTTT
CDR3: CASSRDRVKEKLFF
J: TRBJ1-4
V: TRBV28
size: many
D: TRBD1

DNA: TGTGCCAGCAGTTACCTTGGACAGGGACCCTACGAGCAGTACTTC
CDR3: CASSYLGQGPYEQYF
J: TRBJ2-7
V: TRBV6-5
size: many
D: TRBD1

DNA: TGTGCCTGGAGGCCTCCAGGGGGATCCTCCTACGAGCAGTACTTC
CDR3: CAWRPPGGSSYEQYF
J: TRBJ2-7
V: TRBV30
size: few
D: TRBD1

DNA: TGTGCCAGCAGCACGGGACTAGCTCACGAGCAGCACTTC
CDR3: CASSTGLAHEQHF
J: TRBJ2-7
V: TRBV7-9
size: NA
D: TRBD2

DNA: TGTGCCAGCAGCTTAGGCCTTACCATATATTTT
CDR3: CASSLGLTIYF
J: TRBJ1-3
V: TRBV7-2
size: NA
D: NA

DNA: TGTGCCAGTAGTATGGTTCTGGGCTACGAGCAGTACTTC
CDR3: CASSMVLGYEQYF
J: TRBJ2-7
V: TRBV19
size: NA
D: NA

DNA: TGTGCCAGCAGTCCACAACTTTACAATGAGCAGTTCTTC
CDR3: CASSPQLYNEQFF
J: TRBJ2-1
V: TRBV2
size: many
D: NA

DNA: TGTGCCAGCAAAGCCAGAGCGGGGGGGAGAGGCTACACCTTC
CDR3: CASKARAGGRGYTF
J: TRBJ1-2
V: TRBV27
size: many
D: NA